The present T cell receptor (beta chain) was sequenced within a study of shared clonotypes between healthy human individuals. V gave up 8 bases and J gave up 2 bases; unmatched junction bases: 7. CDR3 length: 14 residues. The germline CDR1 and CDR2 sequences are SGHVS and FQNEAQ. Some clones are missing from TCRdb's copy, which holds only in-frame ones; the method was immunoSEQ multiplex PCR. The data show about a million clones, with more than 65% seen just once and about 1.5% held by the top ten. Negatively enriched CD4+ T cells were divided by CD45RA into naive and memory. Whole-study results and caveats: Relative to memory subsets, naive subsets generally showed larger estimated richness. All-four-donor shared clonotypes had higher generation probabilities than non-shared clonotypes did. Of the naive CD4 clonotypes, approximately 5% were shared across several donors.

About this clone itself: Antigen: not known.

Input material: memory CD4+ T cells sorted from blood. Subset specified: CD45RA-negative fraction. J is TRBJ2-7 and V is TRBV7-8; 9 nucleotides agree with TRBD2. The receptor was derived from a man younger than 35 in good health. The CDR3 DNA is TGTGCCAGCGGGACTAGCACAGGGGCCTACGAGCAGTACTTC. As protein: CASGTSTGAYEQYF.